This TCR beta chain comes out of a study of OX40 agonist ivuxolimab in advanced cancers. As for the study in general: Participants could have had prior anti-PD-1, anti-PD-L1 or anti-CTLA-4 therapy, and around 40% had some. Three patients got partial responses; one had hepatocellular carcinoma and two had cutaneous melanoma.

Study-level points and caveats: CD4+ and CD8+ blood T cells expanded clonally by week 6 at 0.1 to 3.0 mg/kg. Averaged across samples, CD8+ T cells carried more expanded clones than CD4+ did.

Libraries were prepared by immunoSEQ multiplex PCR; TCRdb keeps only in-frame clonotypes and omits some of them. The sample has 40,000 to 50,000 clones; approximately 90% are singletons. For this clone: The antigen is undetermined.

Germline CDR1 is WNHNN and CDR2 is SYGVQD (reference sequence). CDR3 length equals 14 residues. V lost 0 bases and J lost 6, with 9 bases in between. The material sequenced was CD4+ or CD8+ T cells sorted from blood, taken in a trial of the OX40 agonist ivuxolimab. The chain links TRBV10-1 to TRBJ2-4; D gene unclear. The clonotype comes from an adult with an advanced solid tumor such as melanoma, head and neck, liver or kidney cancer. CDR3 residues: CASSESSRRNIQYF. Written as DNA, the CDR3 is TGCGCCAGCAGTGAGTCGAGCAGGAGAAACATTCAGTACTTC.